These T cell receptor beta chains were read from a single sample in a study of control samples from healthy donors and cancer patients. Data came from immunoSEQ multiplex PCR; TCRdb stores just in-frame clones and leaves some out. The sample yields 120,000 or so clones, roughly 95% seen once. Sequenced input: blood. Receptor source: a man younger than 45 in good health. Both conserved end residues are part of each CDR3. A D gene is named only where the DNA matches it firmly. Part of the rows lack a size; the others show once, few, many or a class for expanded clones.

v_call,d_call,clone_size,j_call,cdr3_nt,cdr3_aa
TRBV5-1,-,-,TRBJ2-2,TGCGCCAGCAGCTCCGGACAGCCCTCTGGGGAGCTGTTTTTT,CASSSGQPSGELFF
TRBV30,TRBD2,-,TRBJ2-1,TGTGCCTGGAGTGTACGGACTAGCGGGGGGCGCAATGAGCAGTTCTTC,CAWSVRTSGGRNEQFF
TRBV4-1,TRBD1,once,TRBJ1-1,TGCGCCAGCAGCCAGACAGGGGAGGTAACTGAAGCTTTCTTT,CASSQTGEVTEAFF
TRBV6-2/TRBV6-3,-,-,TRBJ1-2,TGTGCCAGCAGTTCTCACTTGACAGTGCCCTATGGCTACACCTTC,CASSSHLTVPYGYTF
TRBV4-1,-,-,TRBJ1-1,TGCGCCAGCAGCCAAGGGATTGGCGAAATGAACACTGAAGCTTTCTTT,CASSQGIGEMNTEAFF
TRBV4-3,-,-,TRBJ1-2,TGCGCCAGCAGCCAAGCGGGAGGGGATGGCTACACCTTC,CASSQAGGDGYTF
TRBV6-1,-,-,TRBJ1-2,TGTGCCAGCAGTGAAGCAGGGAACTATGGCTACACCTTC,CASSEAGNYGYTF
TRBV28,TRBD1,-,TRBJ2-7,TGTGCCAGCAGCAGCGACAGGGTTGGGCAGTACTTC,CASSSDRVGQYF
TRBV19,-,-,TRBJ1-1,TGTGCCAGTAGTATCTGGGTCAGGGACACTGAAGCTTTCTTT,CASSIWVRDTEAFF
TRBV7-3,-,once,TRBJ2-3,TGTGCCAGCAGCCCTGGCCCTAGACCAGATACGCAGTATTTT,CASSPGPRPDTQYF
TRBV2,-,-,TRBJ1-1,TGTGCCAGCACCGATTGGGGGCAGGGGAACACTGAAGCTTTCTTT,CASTDWGQGNTEAFF
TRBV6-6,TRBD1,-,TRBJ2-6,TGTGCCAGCAGTCGACAGGGCGTTGTGGGGGATGAGGCCAACGTCCTGACTTTC,CASSRQGVVGDEANVLTF
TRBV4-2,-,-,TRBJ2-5,TGTGCCAGCAGCCAAGCCCGGACAAGCCAAGAGACCCAGTACTTC,CASSQARTSQETQYF
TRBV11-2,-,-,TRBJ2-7,TGTGCCAGCAGCTTACGAGGGTCCTACGAGCAGTACTTC,CASSLRGSYEQYF
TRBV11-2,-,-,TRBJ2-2,TGTGCCAGCAGCCTAAACACCGGGGAGCTGTTTTTT,CASSLNTGELFF
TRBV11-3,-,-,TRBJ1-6,TGTGCCAGCAGGGTTCGGTATAATTCACCCCTCCACTTT,CASRVRYNSPLHF
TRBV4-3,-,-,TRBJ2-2,TGCGCCAGCAGCCAAGGAAGGGTCAACACCGGGGAGCTGTTTTTT,CASSQGRVNTGELFF
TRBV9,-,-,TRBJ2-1,TGTGCCAGCAGCTCCGACCCGAGCGAGCAGTTCTTC,CASSSDPSEQFF
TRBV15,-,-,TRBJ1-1,TGTGCCACCAGCCAGGGTTTGAACACTGAAGCTTTCTTT,CATSQGLNTEAFF
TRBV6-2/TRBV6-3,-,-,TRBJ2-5,TGTGCCAGCAGTTACGCGGACGCGTCTGAGACCCAGTACTTC,CASSYADASETQYF
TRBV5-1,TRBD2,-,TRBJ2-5,TGCGCCAGTGCCGGGGCTAGCGGGGGGGCCAGGGAGACCCAGTACTTC,CASAGASGGARETQYF
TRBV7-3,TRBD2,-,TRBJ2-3,TGTGCCAGCAGCTTAAGGGGACTAGCGGGGACAACCGATACGCAGTATTTT,CASSLRGLAGTTDTQYF
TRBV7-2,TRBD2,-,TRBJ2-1,TGTGCCAGCAGCTCAGTGCGGGGGGGCGGTGAGCAGTTCTTC,CASSSVRGGGEQFF
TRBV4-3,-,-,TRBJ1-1,TGCGCCAGCAGCCAAGATCTGGGGGAGGTCACTGAAGCTTTCTTT,CASSQDLGEVTEAFF
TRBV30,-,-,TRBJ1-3,TGTGCATGTCTTACCAGGATTCATGGAAACACCATATATTTT,CACLTRIHGNTIYF
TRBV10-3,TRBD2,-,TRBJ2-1,TGTGCCATCAGGGGGACTAGCGGGGACAATGAGCAGTTCTTC,CAIRGTSGDNEQFF
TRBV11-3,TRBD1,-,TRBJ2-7,TGTGCCAGCAGCGGTGGGACAGGGGACTCCTACGAGCAGTACTTC,CASSGGTGDSYEQYF
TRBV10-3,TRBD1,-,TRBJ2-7,TGTGCCATCAGTGAAGGGGACAGGGTCACCTACGAGCAGTACTTC,CAISEGDRVTYEQYF
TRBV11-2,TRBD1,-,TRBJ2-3,TGTGCCAGCAGCTTTGGGGACAGTCGGGATACGCAGTATTTT,CASSFGDSRDTQYF
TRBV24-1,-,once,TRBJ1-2,TGTGCCACCAGTGTGTACGGAATTAACTATGGCTACACCTTC,CATSVYGINYGYTF
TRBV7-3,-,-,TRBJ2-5,TGTGCCAGCAGCTCCTCTGGTGGGCCTGGAGAGACCCAGTACTTC,CASSSSGGPGETQYF